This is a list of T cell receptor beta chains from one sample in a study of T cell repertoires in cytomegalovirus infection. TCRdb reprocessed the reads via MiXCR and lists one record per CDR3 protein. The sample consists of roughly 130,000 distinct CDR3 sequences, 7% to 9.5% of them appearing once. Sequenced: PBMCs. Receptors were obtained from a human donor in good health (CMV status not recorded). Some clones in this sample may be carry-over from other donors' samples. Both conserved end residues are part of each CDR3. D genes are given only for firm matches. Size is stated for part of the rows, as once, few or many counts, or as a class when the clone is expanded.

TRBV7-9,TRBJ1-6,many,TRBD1,TGTGCCAGCAGCTTAGCCCTGGACAGGGGGCACTCACCCCTCCACTTT,CASSLALDRGHSPLHF
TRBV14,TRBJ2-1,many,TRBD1,TGTGCCAGCAGCCAAATGGGACAGGGCTTCTACAATGAGCAGTTCTTC,CASSQMGQGFYNEQFF
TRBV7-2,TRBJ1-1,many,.,TGTGCCAGCAGCTTATTAGGTGGCACTGAAGCTTTCTTT,CASSLLGGTEAFF
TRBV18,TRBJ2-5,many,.,TGTGCCAGCTCACCAGACGCACTAGGACCCATTGAGACCCAGTACTTC,CASSPDALGPIETQYF
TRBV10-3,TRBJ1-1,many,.,TGTGCCATCAGTGAGCCGCCCCCGGGACACGGGGAGAACACTGAAGCTTTCTTT,CAISEPPPGHGENTEAFF
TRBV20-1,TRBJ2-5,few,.,TGCAGTGCCACGACAGGGAGGCAAGAGACCCAGTACTTC,CSATTGRQETQYF
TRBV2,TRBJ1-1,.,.,TGTGCCAGCAGTCCAAACGCTGAAGCTTTCTTT,CASSPNAEAFF
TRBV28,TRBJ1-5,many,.,TGTGCCAGCAGTCTGCCGGGGGGAGGCAATCAGCCCCAGCATTTT,CASSLPGGGNQPQHF
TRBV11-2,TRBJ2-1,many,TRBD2,TGTGCCAGCAGCTTAGGCATCGGGACTAGCGGGGGACGCTCCTACAATGAGCAGTTCTTC,CASSLGIGTSGGRSYNEQFF
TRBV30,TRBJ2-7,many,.,TGTGCCTGGAAGGACAGCCGAAGCTCCTACGAGCAGTACTTC,CAWKDSRSSYEQYF
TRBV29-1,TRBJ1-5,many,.,TGCAGCGTTGCCGCGGGGGTTAGCAATCAGCCCCAGCATTTT,CSVAAGVSNQPQHF
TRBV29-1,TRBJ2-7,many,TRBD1,TGCAGCGTTGAAGACCGGGACAGGGCCTACGAGCAGTACTTC,CSVEDRDRAYEQYF
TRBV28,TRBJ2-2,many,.,TGTGCCAGCATACCCGGGACTCTTAAAAACACCGGGGAGCTGTTTTTT,CASIPGTLKNTGELFF
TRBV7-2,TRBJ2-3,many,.,TGTGCCAGCACCTACGGCGGGGCGGTAGATACGCAGTATTTT,CASTYGGAVDTQYF
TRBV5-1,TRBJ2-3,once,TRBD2,TGCGCCAGCACCCTGATAGCGGGGCGCACAGATACGCAGTATTTT,CASTLIAGRTDTQYF
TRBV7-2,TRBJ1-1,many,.,TGTGCCAGCAGCTTAAATAGGCTTATGAACACTGAAGCTTTCTTT,CASSLNRLMNTEAFF
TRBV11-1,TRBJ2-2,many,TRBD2,TGTGCCAGCAGCTTCGCTAGCGGGGACACCGGGGAGCTGTTTTTT,CASSFASGDTGELFF
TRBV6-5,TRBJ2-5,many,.,TGTGCCAGCAGTTACTCGTTCGGCCCCGACGACCTGGGGACCCAGTACTTC,CASSYSFGPDDLGTQYF
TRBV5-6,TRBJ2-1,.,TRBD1,TGTGCCAGCAGCCCGACAGGGAAAAATGAGCAGTTCTTC,CASSPTGKNEQFF
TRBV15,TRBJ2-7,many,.,TGTGCCACCAGCAGAGTTTCGGGGGAGCAGTACTTC,CATSRVSGEQYF